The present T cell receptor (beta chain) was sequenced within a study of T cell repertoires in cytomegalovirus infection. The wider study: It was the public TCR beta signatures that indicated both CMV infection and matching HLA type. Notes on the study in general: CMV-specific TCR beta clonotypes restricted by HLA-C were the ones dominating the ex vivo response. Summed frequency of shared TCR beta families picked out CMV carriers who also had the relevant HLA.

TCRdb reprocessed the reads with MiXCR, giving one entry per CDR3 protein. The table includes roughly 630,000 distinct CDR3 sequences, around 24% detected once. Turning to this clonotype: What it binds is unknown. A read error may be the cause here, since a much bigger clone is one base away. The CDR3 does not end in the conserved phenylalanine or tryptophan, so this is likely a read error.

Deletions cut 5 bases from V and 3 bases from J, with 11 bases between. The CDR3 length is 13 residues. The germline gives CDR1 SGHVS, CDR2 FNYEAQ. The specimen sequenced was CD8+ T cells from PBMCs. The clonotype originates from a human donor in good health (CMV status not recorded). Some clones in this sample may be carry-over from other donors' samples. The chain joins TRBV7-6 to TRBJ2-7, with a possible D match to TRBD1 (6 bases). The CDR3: CASSPGQLYEQYY. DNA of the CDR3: TGTGCCAGCAGCCCCGGACAGCTCTACGAGCAGTACTAC.